The 21 T cell receptor beta chains below were found in one sample sequenced in a study of blood T cell repertoires in COVID-19. Clones were read by immunoSEQ multiplex PCR, and TCRdb kept only the in-frame ones, dropping some. The table lists fewer than 350,000 clones, 89% of them singletons, with approximately 4.7% in the top ten. What was sequenced was PBMCs or T cells enriched from blood (not recorded which). The receptor set was obtained from a man aged 60 to 69 who had recovered from COVID-19.

This clone was found once. This chain uses TRBV3-1 (or the pseudogene TRBV3-2) with TRBJ1-3, with D maybe TRBD1 (5 bases). The germline V and J ends were trimmed by 1 base and 0 bases, with 13 bases remaining between them. The CDR3 runs 17 residues. Germline V gene sequence: CDR1 LGHDT, CDR2 YNNKEL (reference sequence). CDR3 protein: CASSQVTGASSGNTIYF. In nucleotides, the CDR3 is TGTGCCAGCAGCCAAGTAACAGGCGCTAGCTCTGGAAACACCATATATTTT.

The CDR3 loop reads CATRPGQLYSNQPQHF. CDR3 nucleotide sequence: TGTGCCACCAGACCGGGACAGCTCTATAGCAATCAGCCCCAGCATTTT. The chain couples TRBV24-1 to TRBJ1-5, with 7 bases fitting TRBD1. This CDR3 spans 16 amino acids. In germline, CDR1 is KGHDR, CDR2 SFDVKD. V shed 7 bases and J 0 bases; nucleotides not matched to a gene: 8.

The chain has TRBV28 and TRBJ2-3, with 7 nucleotides matching TRBD2. This CDR3 has 14 residues. The ends lost 6 bases at V and 5 bases at J; junction bases unmatched: 8. Per germline, CDR1 MDHEN and CDR2 SYDVKM. CDR3 loop: CASRMTSRRDTQYF. The CDR3 nucleotides read TGTGCCAGCAGGATGACTAGCCGCAGAGATACGCAGTATTTT.

As to this clone: Other DNA sequences in this sample translate to the same CDR3. The chain couples TRBV7-9 to TRBJ1-3; no clear D gene. The V end was cut by 1 base, the J end by 4 bases, with 8 bases between. Germline V lookup: CDR1 SEHNR, CDR2 FQNEAQ (reference sequence). There are 14 residues in the CDR3. The CDR3 bases are TGTGCCAGCAGCTTAGGAGTCTCAGGAAACACCATATATTTT. This translates into CASSLGVSGNTIYF.

The chain couples TRBV20-1 to TRBJ2-7; no firm D call. V lost 6 bases and J 3 bases, leaving 9 bases between the germline ends. Germline V gene lookup returns CDR1 DFQATT and CDR2 SNEGSKA (reference sequence). The CDR3 extends over 11 amino acids. Here the CDR3 reads CSATLIYEQYF. DNA of the CDR3: TGCAGTGCCACCCTAATCTACGAGCAGTACTTC.

This clone has a single count. The rearrangement uses TRBV28 and TRBJ2-1, with 11 positions matching TRBD2. The CDR3 extends over 15 amino acids. Trimming removed 6 bases from V and 4 bases from J; junction bases left unmatched: 5. Germline V gives CDR1 MDHEN, CDR2 SYDVKM. The CDR3 bases are TGTGCCAGCAGGACGACTAGCGGGGAGTACAATGAGCAGTTCTTC. It specifies CASRTTSGEYNEQFF.

This clone was picked up one time. The genes are TRBV7-2 and TRBJ2-1; 8 bases are a match to TRBD2. Trimming at V came to 7 bases and at J to 0 bases, leaving 8 bases not matched to a gene. The germline CDR1 and CDR2 sequences are SGHTA and FQGNSA. The CDR3 length is 16 residues. CDR3 region: CASTGVAGSSYNEQFF. In DNA, the CDR3 is TGTGCCAGCACAGGGGTAGCGGGGAGCTCCTACAATGAGCAGTTCTTC. Variable domain in full (rest from reference TRBV7-2 and TRBJ2-1): GAGVSQSPSNKVTEKGKDVELRCDPISGHTALYWYRQSLGQGLEFLIYFQGNSAPDKSGLPSDRFSAERTGGSVSTLTIQRTQQEDSAVYLCASTGVAGSSYNEQFFGPGTRLTVL.

The chain employs TRBV5-8 and TRBJ2-7, with D maybe TRBD2 (6 bases). Trimming cost V 1 base and J 3 bases, with 17 bases left between them. Germline CDR1 and CDR2: SGHTS and YDEGEE. The CDR3 is 16 amino acids. The CDR3 bases are TGTGCCAGCAGCTTGCGTCTCTCACTAGCAAGCTACGAGCAGTACTTC. It encodes CASSLRLSLASYEQYF.

The rearrangement joins TRBV28 to TRBJ1-1; D unresolved. The V end lost 2 bases, the J end lost 0 bases, and 10 bases lay between the germline ends. This CDR3 is built from 15 residues. CDR1 is MDHEN and CDR2 is SYDVKM in the germline V gene. The CDR3 sequence: CASSLRRVLNTEAFF. Here the CDR3 DNA reads TGTGCCAGCAGTTTACGGCGGGTCTTGAACACTGAAGCTTTCTTT.

This chain joins TRBV5-4 and TRBJ2-1; D is perhaps TRBD2 (5 bases). CDR1 and CDR2 from the germline V gene are SGHNT and YYREEE (reference sequence). This CDR3 is 16 amino acids long. Trimming removed 4 bases from V and 0 bases from J, with 14 bases in between. CDR3 region: CASSPRLTSSYNEQFF. The CDR3 region has the DNA TGTGCCAGCAGCCCACGACTAACGAGCTCCTACAATGAGCAGTTCTTC.

The J gene is TRBJ1-2, the V gene TRBV15; D is ambiguous. CDR3 length: 12 residues. Trimming took 5 bases from V and 8 from J, leaving 12 bases between them. Germline CDR1 reads LNHNV; CDR2 reads YYDKDF (reference sequence). This chain's CDR3 is CATSALTGGYTF. The DNA of the CDR3 is TGTGCCACCAGCGCTCTCACGGGGGGCTACACCTTC.

This clone appeared a single time. This chain uses TRBV3-1 (or the pseudogene TRBV3-2) with TRBJ1-6; 8 bases agree with TRBD1. V lost 0 bases and J lost 3; bases outside the gene matches: 4. The CDR3 loop spans 17 amino acids. CDR1 is LGHDT and CDR2 is YNNKEL in the germline V gene (reference sequence). The DNA of the CDR3 is TGTGCCAGCAGCCAAGATGACAGGGGACTCTATAATTCACCCCTCCACTTT. Translation gives CASSQDDRGLYNSPLHF.

The rearrangement joins TRBV27 to TRBJ2-7, with a tentative D call TRBD2 (6 bases). The germline CDR1 and CDR2 sequences are MNHEY and SMNVEV (reference sequence). The CDR3 extends over 14 amino acids. V lost 5 bases, J lost 1 base, and 12 bases lay in between. CDR3 DNA: TGTGCCAGCAGTCGGGACTTCTCGTCCTACGAGCAGTACTTC. It codes for CASSRDFSSYEQYF.

This rearrangement joins TRBV15 to TRBJ2-1, with D tentatively TRBD2 (5 bases). Germline V CDR1 and CDR2: LNHNV, YYDKDF (reference sequence). The germline V and J ends were trimmed by 8 bases and 3 bases, with 20 bases remaining between them. This CDR3 comprises 16 residues. The CDR3 here is CATEGRETWGYNEQFF. CDR3 bases: TGTGCCACCGAAGGACGGGAAACATGGGGCTACAATGAGCAGTTCTTC.

The rearrangement uses TRBV19 and TRBJ2-4; D is perhaps TRBD1 (6 bases). Germline V gene lookup returns CDR1 LNHDA and CDR2 SQIVND (reference sequence). CDR3 size: 21 residues. Trimming stripped 5 bases from V and 1 base from J, with 30 bases between. CDR3 residues: CASSPIPPGPVPQGAKNIQYF. The CDR3 DNA sequence: TGTGCCAGTAGTCCCATTCCCCCGGGCCCCGTACCTCAGGGGGCCAAAAACATTCAGTACTTC. The complete variable domain, with remaining parts taken from reference TRBV19 and TRBJ2-4, reads DGGITQSPKYLFRKEGQNVTLSCEQNLNHDAMYWYRQDPGQGLRLIYYSQIVNDFQKGDIAEGYSVSREKKESFPLTVTSAQKNPTAFYLCASSPIPPGPVPQGAKNIQYFGAGTRLSVL.

The rearrangement links TRBV5-1 to TRBJ2-3, with D maybe TRBD1 (6 bases). V lost 0 bases to trimming and J lost 4 bases, with 12 bases between them. CDR3 size: 15 residues. Germline values: CDR1 SGHRS, CDR2 YFSETQ. The CDR3 nucleotides read TGCGCCAGCAGCTTGGAAGGGGGAATCGCAGATACGCAGTATTTT. This sequence encodes CASSLEGGIADTQYF. Looking up the rest from reference TRBV5-1 and TRBJ2-3 gives the full variable domain: KAGVTQTPRYLIKTRGQQVTLSCSPISGHRSVSWYQQTPGQGLQFLFEYFSETQRNKGNFPGRFSGRQFSNSRSEMNVSTLELGDSALYLCASSLEGGIADTQYFGPGTRLTVL.

DNA for the CDR3: TGTGCCAGCAGCTTGACCGGGACAGGGGGACTGTACGAGCAGTACTTC. It specifies CASSLTGTGGLYEQYF. The chain links TRBV7-3 to TRBJ2-7, with TRBD1 identical over 11 bases. With V trimmed by 3 bases and J by 4 bases, 8 bases remained unmatched. In germline, CDR1 is SGHTA, CDR2 FQGTGA. The CDR3 runs to 16 residues.

A remark on this clone: A read error may produce the germline difference seen at one junction end. The CDR3 protein is CASCLGGSIYNEQFF. The CDR3 DNA sequence: TGCGCCAGCTGCTTGGGCGGGAGTATCTACAATGAGCAGTTCTTC. The rearrangement links TRBV5-1 to TRBJ2-1, with 7 bases that match TRBD2. Germline V gene data show CDR1 as SGHRS and CDR2 as YFSETQ. There are 15 residues in the CDR3. Complete variable domain (other parts from reference TRBV5-1 and TRBJ2-1): KAGVTQTPRYLIKTRGQQVTLSCSPISGHRSVSWYQQTPGQGLQFLFEYFSETQRNKGNFPGRFSGRQFSNSRSEMNVSTLELGDSALYLCASCLGGSIYNEQFFGPGTRLTVL.

J is TRBJ2-7 and V is TRBV25-1; possible D gene TRBD2, 7 bases. Trimming shortened V by 9 bases and J by 5 bases, and 20 bases separated the two germline ends. Per germline, CDR1 MGHDK and CDR2 SYGVNS. The CDR3 is made up of 14 amino acids. The CDR3 DNA reads as TGTGCCAGTCCACGGGGGGCATCTCTCGACGAGCAGTACTTC. Its translation: CASPRGASLDEQYF.

V is TRBV19 and J is TRBJ1-2; D might be TRBD1 (6 bases). Germline lookup yields CDR1 LNHDA and CDR2 SQIVND (reference sequence). V dropped 7 bases and J dropped 2 bases, with 14 bases sitting between them. The CDR3 runs 14 residues. The CDR3 region is CASNPVGANYGYTF. DNA of the CDR3: TGTGCCAGTAATCCCGTGGGGGCAAACTATGGCTACACCTTC.

The genes are TRBV5-4 and TRBJ2-5; 15 bases match TRBD2. CDR3 length equals 16 residues. V gave up 5 bases and J gave up 2 bases; unmatched junction bases: 4. Germline V gene data show CDR1 as SGHNT and CDR2 as YYREEE (reference sequence). CDR3 coding DNA: TGTGCCAGCAGAGAAGGACTAGCGGGAGGGCAAGAGACCCAGTACTTC. It yields the protein CASREGLAGGQETQYF.